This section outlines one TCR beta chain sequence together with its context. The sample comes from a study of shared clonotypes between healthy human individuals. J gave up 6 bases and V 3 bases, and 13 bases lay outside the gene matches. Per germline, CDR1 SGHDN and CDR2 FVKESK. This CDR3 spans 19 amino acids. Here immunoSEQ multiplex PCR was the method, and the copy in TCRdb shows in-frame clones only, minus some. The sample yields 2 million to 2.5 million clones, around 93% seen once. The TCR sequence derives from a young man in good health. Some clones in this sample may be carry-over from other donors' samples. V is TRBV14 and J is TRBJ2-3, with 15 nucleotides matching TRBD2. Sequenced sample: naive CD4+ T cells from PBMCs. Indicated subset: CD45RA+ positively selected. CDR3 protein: CASSQLYAGTSGRRDTQYF. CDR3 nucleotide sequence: TGTGCCAGCAGCCAGTTATACGCCGGGACTAGCGGGAGGCGGGATACGCAGTATTTT.